This T cell receptor beta chain was identified in a study of T cell responses to AZD1222 COVID-19 vaccine. Overall study findings and caveats: Donors in the cohort were predominantly white British and more often female, and clonal diversity was possibly underestimated. The peak T cell response came first, and repertoires were sampled only after it. Only 5 to 7 AZD1222 recipients tested seropositive at baseline.

Only in-frame clones appear in the TCRdb table, and some are missing; sequencing was by immunoSEQ multiplex PCR. Of about 180,000 clones in the sample, about nine tenths were seen once. Germline values: CDR1 MNHNS, CDR2 SASEGT. With 1 base removed from V and 9 bases from J, the gap between germline ends came to 10 bases. This CDR3 comprises 13 residues. For this clone: Its antigen remains unknown.

This TCR derives from an adult who received the AZD1222 COVID-19 vaccine. The chain combines TRBV6-1 with TRBJ2-1, with D maybe TRBD2 (6 bases). The sequencing here drew on peripheral blood, taken 28 days after the second AZD1222 dose. The CDR3 protein is CASSEVGLGEQFF. For the CDR3, the DNA is TGTGCCAGCAGTGAAGTGGGACTTGGTGAGCAGTTCTTC.